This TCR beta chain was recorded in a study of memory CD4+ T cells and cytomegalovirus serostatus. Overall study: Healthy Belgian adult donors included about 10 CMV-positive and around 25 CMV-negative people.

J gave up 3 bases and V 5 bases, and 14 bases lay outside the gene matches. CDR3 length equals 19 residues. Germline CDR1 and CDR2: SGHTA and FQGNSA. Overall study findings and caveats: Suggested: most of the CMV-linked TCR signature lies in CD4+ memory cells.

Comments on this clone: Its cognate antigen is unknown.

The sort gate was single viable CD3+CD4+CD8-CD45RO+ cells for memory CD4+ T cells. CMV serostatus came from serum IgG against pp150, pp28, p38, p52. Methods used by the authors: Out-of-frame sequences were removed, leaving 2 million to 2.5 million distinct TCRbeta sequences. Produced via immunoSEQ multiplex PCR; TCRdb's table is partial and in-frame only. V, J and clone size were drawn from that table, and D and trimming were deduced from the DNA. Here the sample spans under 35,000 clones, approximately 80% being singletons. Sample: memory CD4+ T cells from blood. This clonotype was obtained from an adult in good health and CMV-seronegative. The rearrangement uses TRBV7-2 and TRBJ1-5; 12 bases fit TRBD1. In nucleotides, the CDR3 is TGTGCCAGCAGCCCAAGGGACAGGGGGCCAATCCCCGACAATCAGCCCCAGCATTTT. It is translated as CASSPRDRGPIPDNQPQHF.